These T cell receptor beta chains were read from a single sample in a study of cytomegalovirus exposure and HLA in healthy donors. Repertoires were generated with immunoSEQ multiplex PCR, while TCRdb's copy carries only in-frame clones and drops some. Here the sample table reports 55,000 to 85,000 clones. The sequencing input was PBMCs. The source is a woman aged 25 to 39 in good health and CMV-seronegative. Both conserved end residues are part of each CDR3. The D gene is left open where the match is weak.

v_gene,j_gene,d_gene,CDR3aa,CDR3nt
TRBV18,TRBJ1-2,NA,CASSPTREYGYTF,TGTGCCAGCTCACCAACTCGAGAGTATGGCTACACCTTC
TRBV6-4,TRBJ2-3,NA,CASKVAAFTDTQYF,TGTGCCAGCAAGGTAGCGGCGTTCACAGATACGCAGTATTTT
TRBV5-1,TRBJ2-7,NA,CASSPGGGQQYEQYF,TGCGCCAGCAGCCCGGGGGGCGGACAGCAATACGAGCAGTACTTC
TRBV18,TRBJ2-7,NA,CASSPTFGGSYEQYF,TGTGCCAGCTCACCTACATTCGGCGGGTCTTACGAGCAGTACTTC
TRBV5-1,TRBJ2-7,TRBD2,CASSLGGLAGAGQYEQYF,TGCGCCAGCAGCTTGGGAGGACTAGCGGGAGCCGGGCAGTACGAGCAGTACTTC
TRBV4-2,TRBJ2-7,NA,CASSPDEGGAYKQYF,TGTGCCAGCAGCCCTGACGAGGGCGGGGCCTACAAGCAGTACTTC
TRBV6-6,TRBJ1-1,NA,CAIHARQVNTEAFF,TGTGCCATCCACGCGAGACAGGTGAACACTGAAGCTTTCTTT
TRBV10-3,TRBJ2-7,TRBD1,CAIRPWGTGGEQYF,TGTGCCATCAGACCATGGGGGACAGGGGGCGAGCAGTACTTC
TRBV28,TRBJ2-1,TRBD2,CASSSPGLAISNEQFF,TGTGCCAGCAGTTCCCCGGGACTAGCGATTTCGAATGAGCAGTTCTTC
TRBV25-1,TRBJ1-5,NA,CASSESVSNQPQHF,TGTGCCAGCAGTGAATCCGTTAGCAATCAGCCCCAGCATTTT
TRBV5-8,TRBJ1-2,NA,CASSSAMGDFNYGYTF,TGTGCCAGCAGCTCCGCCATGGGGGACTTTAACTATGGCTACACCTTC
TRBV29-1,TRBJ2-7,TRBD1,CSVVNGPRGSYEQYF,TGCAGCGTTGTAAACGGTCCCAGGGGGTCCTACGAGCAGTACTTC
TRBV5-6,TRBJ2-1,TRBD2,CASSFAGGPYNEQFF,TGTGCCAGCAGCTTCGCGGGGGGGCCCTACAATGAGCAGTTCTTC
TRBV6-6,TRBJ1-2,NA,CASSYISRSGGYGYTF,TGTGCCAGCAGTTATATTAGTCGGTCGGGGGGCTATGGCTACACCTTC
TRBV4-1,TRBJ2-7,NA,CASSQAPTGTAYEQYF,TGCGCCAGCAGCCAAGCCCCGACAGGCACCGCCTACGAGCAGTACTTC
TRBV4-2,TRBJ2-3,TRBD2,CASSQEFLAGADTQYF,TGTGCCAGCAGCCAAGAATTCCTAGCGGGGGCAGATACGCAGTATTTT
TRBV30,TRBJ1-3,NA,CAWSVQTVSGNTIYF,TGTGCCTGGAGTGTACAAACAGTCTCTGGAAACACCATATATTTT
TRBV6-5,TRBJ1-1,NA,CASSYARDKGEAFF,TGTGCCAGCAGTTACGCCCGGGACAAGGGGGAAGCTTTCTTT
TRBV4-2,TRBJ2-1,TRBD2,CASSQAGLAGARSDNEQFF,TGTGCCAGCAGCCAAGCGGGACTAGCGGGAGCACGCTCCGACAATGAGCAGTTCTTC
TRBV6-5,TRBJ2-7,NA,CASSYLGVAVYEQYF,TGTGCCAGCAGTTACTTAGGGGTAGCGGTCTACGAGCAGTACTTC
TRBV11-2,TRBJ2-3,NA,CASSFVTSTDTQYF,TGTGCCAGCAGCTTCGTGACTAGCACAGATACGCAGTATTTT
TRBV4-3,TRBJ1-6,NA,CASSLGHGMTYNSPLHF,TGCGCCAGCAGCCTTGGACATGGGATGACCTATAATTCACCCCTCCACTTT
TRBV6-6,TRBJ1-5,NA,CASSYSIEGQPQHF,TGTGCCAGCAGTTACTCGATTGAGGGTCAGCCCCAGCATTTT
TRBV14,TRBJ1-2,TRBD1,CASSLTGTVSIHGYTF,TGTGCCAGCAGCCTCACCGGGACAGTAAGTATCCATGGCTACACCTTC
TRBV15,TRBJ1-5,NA,CATSPRGGTSNQPQHF,TGTGCCACCAGCCCAAGGGGAGGGACGAGCAATCAGCCCCAGCATTTT
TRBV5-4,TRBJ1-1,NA,CASSLTSRWNRVGEAFF,TGTGCCAGCAGCTTGACTAGTAGGTGGAACAGGGTGGGTGAAGCTTTCTTT
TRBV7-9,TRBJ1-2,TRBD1,CASSSGGDYGYTF,TGTGCCAGCAGCTCAGGGGGAGACTATGGCTACACCTTC
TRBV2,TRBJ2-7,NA,CASSEGGYEQYF,TGTGCCAGCAGTGAAGGCGGCTACGAGCAGTACTTC
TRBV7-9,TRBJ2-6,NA,CASSLPLDSSGANVLTF,TGTGCCAGCAGCTTGCCATTAGACAGCTCTGGGGCCAACGTCCTGACTTTC
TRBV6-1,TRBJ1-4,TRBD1,CASSEALQGPPGNEKLFF,TGTGCCAGCAGTGAAGCGCTACAGGGGCCCCCGGGGAATGAAAAACTGTTTTTT
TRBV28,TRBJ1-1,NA,CASSLVQGPPQAFF,TGTGCCAGCAGTTTGGTCCAGGGGCCGCCCCAAGCTTTCTTT
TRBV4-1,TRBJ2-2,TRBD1,CASSPTGETGTGELFF,TGCGCCAGCAGCCCCACAGGGGAGACAGGCACCGGGGAGCTGTTTTTT
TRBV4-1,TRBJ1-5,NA,CASSQEIWTVNQPQHF,TGCGCCAGCAGCCAAGAGATCTGGACAGTCAATCAGCCCCAGCATTTT
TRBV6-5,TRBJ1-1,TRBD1,CASSRDRPVNTEAFF,TGTGCCAGCAGCCGGGACAGGCCTGTGAACACTGAAGCTTTCTTT
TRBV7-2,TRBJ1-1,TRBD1,CASSLAPPQGPNTEAFF,TGTGCCAGCAGCTTAGCCCCCCCACAGGGGCCGAACACTGAAGCTTTCTTT
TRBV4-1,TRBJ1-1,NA,CASSRYGQPNTEAFF,TGCGCCAGCAGCCGATACGGACAGCCGAACACTGAAGCTTTCTTT
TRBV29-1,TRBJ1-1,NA,CSALRGTTEAFF,TGCAGCGCCTTAAGGGGGACCACTGAAGCTTTCTTT
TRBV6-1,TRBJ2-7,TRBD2,CASSEMAGAYEQYF,TGTGCCAGCAGTGAAATGGCGGGAGCTTACGAGCAGTACTTC
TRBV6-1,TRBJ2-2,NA,CASSEGGSRNTGELFF,TGTGCCAGCAGTGAAGGGGGCAGCCGGAACACCGGGGAGCTGTTTTTT
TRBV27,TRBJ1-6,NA,CASSPWGVSSYNSPLHF,TGTGCCAGCAGTCCATGGGGCGTTAGCTCCTATAATTCACCCCTCCACTTT
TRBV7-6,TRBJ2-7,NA,CASSLAKNYEQYF,TGTGCCAGCAGCTTAGCCAAAAATTACGAGCAGTACTTC
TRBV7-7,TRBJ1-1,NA,CASSSEVGTEAFF,TGTGCTAGCAGCTCAGAGGTCGGCACTGAAGCTTTCTTT
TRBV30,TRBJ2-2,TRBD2,CAWSVGTTNTGELFF,TGTGCCTGGAGTGTAGGGACTACGAACACCGGGGAGCTGTTTTTT
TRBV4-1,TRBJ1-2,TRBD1,CASSQGSLWTGGYGYTF,TGCGCCAGCAGCCAAGGGTCACTTTGGACAGGGGGCTATGGCTACACCTTC
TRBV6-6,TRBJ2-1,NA,CASSQETGRNEQFF,TGTGCCAGCAGCCAGGAGACAGGGAGGAATGAGCAGTTCTTC
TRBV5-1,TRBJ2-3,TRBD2,CASSLGTSGSWSTDTQYF,TGCGCCAGCAGCCTCGGGACTAGCGGGAGTTGGAGCACAGATACGCAGTATTTT
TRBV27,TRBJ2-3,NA,CASTSWSTSTDTQYF,TGTGCCAGCACCTCTTGGAGCACTAGCACAGATACGCAGTATTTT
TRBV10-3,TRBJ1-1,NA,CAIAGVGNTEAFF,TGTGCCATAGCAGGGGTGGGGAACACTGAAGCTTTCTTT
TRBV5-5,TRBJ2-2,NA,CASSPGTGELFF,TGTGCCAGCAGCCCGGGGACCGGGGAGCTGTTTTTT
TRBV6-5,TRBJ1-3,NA,CASSPGASSGNTIYF,TGTGCCAGCAGTCCAGGGGCGAGCTCTGGAAACACCATATATTTT
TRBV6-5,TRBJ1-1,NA,CASSYLQNTEAFF,TGTGCCAGCAGTTACCTGCAGAATACTGAAGCTTTCTTT
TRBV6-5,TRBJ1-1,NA,CVSGRGDTEAFF,TGTGTCTCGGGGCGGGGGGACACTGAAGCTTTCTTT
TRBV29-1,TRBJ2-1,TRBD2,CSGGLAGNRYYNEQFF,TGCAGCGGGGGACTAGCGGGAAACCGGTACTACAATGAGCAGTTCTTC
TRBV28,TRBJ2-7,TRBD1,CASSSHRGKYF,TGTGCCAGCAGTTCCCACAGGGGGAAGTACTTC